The rows below give T cell receptor beta chains drawn from one sample of a study of cytomegalovirus exposure and HLA in healthy donors. Clones were sequenced by immunoSEQ multiplex PCR, and TCRdb holds only the in-frame ones, with some missing. The sample records about 130,000 clones, approximately 94% being singletons. Source material: PBMCs. These receptors were collected from a man younger than 35 in good health and CMV-seronegative. Each CDR3 is given with its conserved first and last residue. D genes are given only for firm matches. Size is omitted from some rows. Given values are once, few, many or a class for expanded clones.

V	size	D	J	DNA	CDR3
TRBV18	NA	NA	TRBJ2-1	TGTGCCAGCTCACCCGCGGGCTTCAGCCGGTCGGAGCAGTTCTTC	CASSPAGFSRSEQFF
TRBV6-5	NA	NA	TRBJ1-3	TGTGCCGCGGGAGGCTCCCGCTCTGGAAACACCATATATTTT	CAAGGSRSGNTIYF
TRBV29-1	NA	NA	TRBJ1-2	TGCAGCGTTCGACCGGATCCCCCAGATGAGGACACCTTC	CSVRPDPPDEDTF
TRBV7-3	NA	TRBD2	TRBJ2-1	TGTGCCAGCAGCTTGGGGCTAGCGGCCTACAATGAGCAGTTCTTC	CASSLGLAAYNEQFF
TRBV9	NA	NA	TRBJ1-2	TGTGCCAGCAGCGTAGACGAAGGGGATGGCTACACCTTC	CASSVDEGDGYTF
TRBV18	NA	TRBD1	TRBJ2-6	TGTGCCAGCTCACCCGCGACAGGGGGTACGTCCGGGGCCAACGTCCTGACTTTC	CASSPATGGTSGANVLTF
TRBV7-8	NA	TRBD1	TRBJ1-5	TGTGCCAGCAGCTTAGAGACAGGGTGGGCTAGCAATCAGCCCCAGCATTTT	CASSLETGWASNQPQHF
TRBV6-5	NA	NA	TRBJ2-2	TGTGCCAGCAGTTACGGGCTTACGAACACCGGGGAGCTGTTTTTT	CASSYGLTNTGELFF
TRBV7-6	NA	NA	TRBJ1-1	TGTGCCAGCAGCAGTACAGAGAACACTGAAGCTTTCTTT	CASSSTENTEAFF
TRBV6-1	NA	NA	TRBJ2-7	TGTGCCAGCAGTGAAGCGCTTGGACTCGGTTCCTACGAGCAGTACTTC	CASSEALGLGSYEQYF
TRBV4-2	NA	NA	TRBJ2-2	TGTGCCAGCAGCCAAGCGACTGATATAGGCGGGGAGCTGTTTTTT	CASSQATDIGGELFF
TRBV27	NA	NA	TRBJ2-2	TGTGCCAGCAGTTTGAGGATCCCGAGGACCGGGGAGCTGTTTTTT	CASSLRIPRTGELFF
TRBV18	NA	NA	TRBJ2-7	TGTGCCAGCTCACCACGGGCCGCCGCGGCCGCTAGGGGGGAGCAGTACTTC	CASSPRAAAAARGEQYF
TRBV18	NA	TRBD2	TRBJ2-2	TGTGCCAGCTCACCCCCGGGCCTAGCGGGCGGCGTAACCGGGGAGCTGTTTTTT	CASSPPGLAGGVTGELFF
TRBV5-1	NA	NA	TRBJ1-1	TGCGCCAGCAGCAGGGGGTCTGGGACTGAAGCTTTCTTT	CASSRGSGTEAFF
TRBV5-1	NA	TRBD2	TRBJ2-3	TGCGCCAGCAGCTTAGCCTATGGAGCGGGAGACCTTCTAGGGGCAGATACGCAGTATTTT	CASSLAYGAGDLLGADTQYF
TRBV29-1	NA	NA	TRBJ1-4	TGCAGCGCCAAGGACAGATCCAATGAAAAACTGTTTTTT	CSAKDRSNEKLFF
TRBV6-5	NA	TRBD1	TRBJ2-2	TGTGCCAGCAGTTACTCCCTAACACAGGGGGCCGGGGAGCTGTTTTTT	CASSYSLTQGAGELFF
TRBV7-8	NA	TRBD2	TRBJ2-3	TGTGCCAGCAGCTTAGTGGGGGTAGCGGGGTCTACGCAGTATTTT	CASSLVGVAGSTQYF
TRBV28	NA	NA	TRBJ2-1	TGTGCCAGCAGTCTAATGGACTTGACCTACAATGAGCAGTTCTTC	CASSLMDLTYNEQFF
TRBV29-1	NA	TRBD2	TRBJ2-1	TGCAGCGTTGAAGCTAGCGGGAGGGGGGGCTTCTACAATGAGCAGTTCTTC	CSVEASGRGGFYNEQFF
TRBV19	NA	TRBD1	TRBJ2-2	TGTGCCAGTAGTATATCAGGGGGCCCGGAGCTGTTTTTT	CASSISGGPELFF
TRBV4-2	NA	NA	TRBJ1-5	TGTGCCAGCAGCCAAGATCTACAGGGTGATCAGCCCCAGCATTTT	CASSQDLQGDQPQHF
TRBV7-9	NA	NA	TRBJ1-2	TGTGCCAGCAGCCCATCGACAGTGAACTATGGCTACACCTTC	CASSPSTVNYGYTF
TRBV6-5	NA	TRBD1	TRBJ2-7	TGTGCCAGCAGTCCTCCGGGACAGGGCAGACACGAGCAGTACTTC	CASSPPGQGRHEQYF
TRBV18	NA	TRBD1	TRBJ2-2	TGTGCCAGCTCTCAGGACAGGGCAACCGGGGAGCTGTTTTTT	CASSQDRATGELFF
TRBV6-6	NA	TRBD2	TRBJ2-3	TGTGCCAGCAGCTCACTAGCGGGAGTGACAGATACGCAGTATTTT	CASSSLAGVTDTQYF
TRBV28	once	TRBD1	TRBJ2-7	TGTGCCACCGGGATACAGGGACAGGGGAGGCCGCAGCAGTACTTC	CATGIQGQGRPQQYF
TRBV27	NA	TRBD2	TRBJ2-4	TGTGCCAGCAGTCTATTAGCGGGATCAAGCTTGGGGGCCAAAAACATTCAGTACTTC	CASSLLAGSSLGAKNIQYF
TRBV7-3	once	TRBD2	TRBJ2-1	TGTGCCAGCTCGGCGGATAGCGGGTACAATGAGCAGTTCTTC	CASSADSGYNEQFF
TRBV4-3	NA	NA	TRBJ1-5	TGCGCCAGCAGCCAAGATCTGGGGACAAGACTTAATCAGCCCCAGCATTTT	CASSQDLGTRLNQPQHF
TRBV5-6	NA	NA	TRBJ2-7	TGTGCCAGCAGCCGGGGGGACACTACGGTTTACGAGCAGTACTTC	CASSRGDTTVYEQYF
TRBV5-6	NA	TRBD1	TRBJ2-7	TGTGCCAGCAGCGACTTGGACAGGGGTCACTACGAGCAGTACTTC	CASSDLDRGHYEQYF
TRBV29-1	NA	NA	TRBJ2-5	TGCAGCGCCCAAGGGGCGAAAGAGACCCAGTACTTC	CSAQGAKETQYF
TRBV28	NA	NA	TRBJ1-1	TGTGCCAGCAGTTTAGAAATGGGGCTGGACACTGAAGCTTTCTTT	CASSLEMGLDTEAFF
TRBV7-6	NA	NA	TRBJ1-4	TGTGCCAGCAGCTTAGTACCAGGGGCGAATGAAAAACTGTTTTTT	CASSLVPGANEKLFF
TRBV11-2	NA	TRBD2	TRBJ2-1	TGTGCCAGCAGCATTAGCGGGGCAGAACTTTACAATGAGCAGTTCTTC	CASSISGAELYNEQFF
TRBV11-2	NA	TRBD1	TRBJ1-2	TGTGCCAGCAGCCCCAGCCCGGGACAGAGCTATGGCTACACCTTC	CASSPSPGQSYGYTF
TRBV6-5	NA	TRBD1	TRBJ1-2	TGTGCCAGCAGCCGTGGCGACAGGGGGCTCGGCGGCTACACCTTC	CASSRGDRGLGGYTF
TRBV4-3	NA	NA	TRBJ2-5	TGCGCCAGCAGCCAAGGCCTATTCCAGGGGCTCCAAGAGACCCAGTACTTC	CASSQGLFQGLQETQYF
TRBV6-6	NA	TRBD1	TRBJ1-3	TGTGCCAGCTCTCCTTCAGGGGGCTCTGGAAACACCATATATTTT	CASSPSGGSGNTIYF
TRBV9	NA	NA	TRBJ2-7	TGTGCCAGCAGCGTATGGGACTTCTCCTACGAGCAGTACTTC	CASSVWDFSYEQYF
TRBV20-1	NA	NA	TRBJ2-1	TGCAGTGCCAGCGAATACAATGAGCAGTTCTTC	CSASEYNEQFF
TRBV4-1	NA	TRBD1	TRBJ2-7	TGCGCCAGCAGCCAGATGACAGGGTCCTACGAGCAGTACTTC	CASSQMTGSYEQYF
TRBV2	NA	TRBD1	TRBJ2-1	TGTGCCAGCTCCCAACTCCCGGGACAGGGCTACAATGAGCAGTTCTTC	CASSQLPGQGYNEQFF
TRBV7-9	NA	NA	TRBJ2-7	TGTGCCAGCACCCCCACTGGGAGGGAGCAGTACTTC	CASTPTGREQYF
TRBV5-4	NA	TRBD1	TRBJ2-5	TGTGCCAGCAGCTTTACCCAGGGGGCGTTTGAGACCCAGTACTTC	CASSFTQGAFETQYF
TRBV30	NA	NA	TRBJ1-1	TGTGCCTGGAGTGTACGGGGAACGAACACTGAAGCTTTCTTT	CAWSVRGTNTEAFF
TRBV7-9	NA	NA	TRBJ1-3	TGTGCCAGCAGCTTATCGGGGAGCGGAAACACCATATATTTT	CASSLSGSGNTIYF